The entry below gives a single T cell receptor (beta chain) sequence along with its context. CDR3 length: 15 residues. Germline V lookup: CDR1 MNHNS, CDR2 SASEGT. V shed 7 bases and J shed 0 bases, with 16 bases lying between them. These data are taken from a study of cytomegalovirus exposure and HLA in healthy donors. The PCR had 60 Vbeta and 13 Jbeta primers. Measured with immunoSEQ multiplex PCR; TCRdb has only the in-frame clones, and not every one. Of tens of thousands of clones in the sample, about two thirds were seen once. The chain couples TRBV6-1 to TRBJ2-7, with a possible D match to TRBD2 (6 bases). The receptor comes from a woman aged 45 to 65 in good health and CMV-seropositive. The sequencing input was PBMCs. Written as DNA, the CDR3 is TGTGCCAGCATCCCGGTTTGGGGGGTCTCCTACGAGCAGTACTTC. It is translated as CASIPVWGVSYEQYF.